This TCR beta chain was sequenced in a study of shared T cell receptors in the human thymus. Germline values: CDR1 SGHRS, CDR2 YFSETQ. This CDR3 contains 17 residues. Trimming at V came to 2 bases and at J to 4 bases, leaving 8 bases not matched to a gene. Sequenced by immunoSEQ multiplex PCR; TCRdb stores in-frame clones only, minus some. Here the sample spans 700,000 to 750,000 clones, approximately 85% being singletons. This sample also belongs to another study, concerning human thymus T cells. That source notes: Thymus pieces cut out during corrective heart surgery were the tissue that was used. Thymic as well as blood repertoires seemed to favor certain V and J genes unevenly.

The receptor's source is a girl less than two years old with a congenital heart defect. The sample taken for sequencing was thymocytes. The chain employs TRBV5-1 and TRBJ2-6; 8 positions agree with TRBD2. CDR3 loop: CASSLPSGPLGANVLTF. DNA for the CDR3: TGCGCCAGCAGCTTACCTAGCGGGCCCTTGGGGGCCAACGTCCTGACTTTC.